The next 24 T cell receptor beta chains were all read from a single sample in a study of T-cell memory formation after mild COVID-19. In TCRdb, the 5' RACE reads were re-called with MiXCR into one record per CDR3 protein. The repertoire holds about 50,000 distinct CDR3 sequences, less than 15% seen once, with roughly a quarter in the top ten. Sequencing was performed on PBMCs or a T cell subset sorted from them (not recorded which). The receptors were sampled from a man aged 18 to 30 who had mild COVID-19 (a few samples of this study predate the infection). Cell type and time point are not known.

This clonotype was seen repeatedly, ten times or more. The CDR3 DNA is TGTGCCAGCAGCTCCGGAACAGGGTCTGGCTACACCTTC. Translated, it gives CASSSGTGSGYTF. The genes are TRBV11-2 and TRBJ1-2; possibly TRBD1 for D (6 bases). Germline CDR1 and CDR2: SGHAT and FQNNGV. Trimming cost V 4 bases and J 7 bases, with 13 bases left between them. The CDR3 loop spans 13 amino acids.

This clonotype was detected ten times or more. The chain employs TRBV4-1 and TRBJ2-4; D call uncertain. The CDR3 consists of 16 residues. Germline CDR1 and CDR2: MGHRA and YSYEKL. The V end lost 4 bases, the J end lost 0 bases, and 13 bases lay between the germline ends. CDR3 amino acids: CASSPVGNLAKNIQYF. In nucleotides, the CDR3 is TGCGCCAGCAGCCCCGTGGGTAATCTAGCCAAAAACATTCAGTACTTC.

This clonotype was observed a handful of times. The chain carries TRBV24-1 and TRBJ2-2; no reliable D call. The CDR3 runs to 14 residues. Trimming took 2 bases from V and 0 from J, leaving 3 bases between them. CDR1 and CDR2 from the germline V gene are KGHDR and SFDVKD. The CDR3 bases are TGTGCCACCAGTGATTGGACGAACACCGGGGAGCTGTTTTTT. Protein: CATSDWTNTGELFF.

This clonotype was detected only a few times. The chain couples TRBV23-1 to TRBJ2-2, with D perhaps matching TRBD2 (7 bases). TRBV23-1 is placed among ORFs of uncertain function. This CDR3 has 20 residues. V was cut by 1 base and J by 2 bases, with 23 bases left in between. The CDR3 nucleotides are TGCGCCAGCAGTCAATTATCCAGGGGCCGGGACTACAGAAACACCGGGGAGCTGTTTTTT. This gives the protein CASSQLSRGRDYRNTGELFF.

This clonotype has only a few counts. The rearrangement joins TRBV7-9 to TRBJ1-3, with 10 bases that match TRBD1. The germline V gene encodes CDR1 SEHNR and CDR2 FQNEAQ (reference sequence). V trimming: 5 bases; J trimming: 2 bases; junction bases outside the gene matches: 3. The CDR3 contains 15 residues. In DNA form, the CDR3 reads TGTGCCAGCAGCCTGACAGGGGGCACTGGAAACACCATATATTTT. Its protein product is CASSLTGGTGNTIYF.

There are a few counts of this clonotype. This rearrangement joins TRBV5-1 to TRBJ1-2; TRBD1 is a possible D gene (5 bases). Germline CDR1 SGHRS, CDR2 YFSETQ. V dropped 4 bases and J dropped 2 bases, with 15 bases sitting between them. This CDR3 has 15 residues. CDR3 in amino acids: CASSAQGRGNYGYTF. The CDR3, as DNA: TGCGCCAGCAGCGCGCAGGGCCGAGGAAACTATGGCTACACCTTC.

This clonotype has ten or more counts. DNA for the CDR3: TGCGCCAGCAGCCAAGATGGAGGGGGAGGAGATACGCAGTATTTT. It yields the protein CASSQDGGGGDTQYF. This rearrangement joins TRBV4-1 to TRBJ2-3; D could derive from TRBD1 or TRBD2 (6 bases each). CDR3 size: 15 residues. V was trimmed by 0 bases and J by 5 bases, leaving 12 bases between them. Germline-derived CDR1 and CDR2 are MGHRA and YSYEKL.

The chain links TRBV7-9 to TRBJ1-1; 10 bases match TRBD1. From germline, CDR1 is SEHNR and CDR2 FQNEAQ (reference sequence). This CDR3 region has 14 residues. V shed 5 bases, J shed 4 bases, and the junction held 4 bases outside the gene matches. This CDR3 is CASSPRTGGTEAFF. The CDR3 DNA reads as TGTGCCAGCAGCCCAAGGACAGGGGGCACTGAAGCTTTCTTT. Combining the CDR3 with reference TRBV7-9 and TRBJ1-1 gives the whole variable domain DTGVSQNPRHKITKRGQNVTFRCDPISEHNRLYWYRQTLGQGPEFLTYFQNEAQLEKSRLLSDRFSAERPKGSFSTLEIQRTEQGDSAMYLCASSPRTGGTEAFFGQGTRLTVV.

At least ten counts were recorded for this clonotype. The chain carries TRBV5-1 and TRBJ2-4; 9 positions match TRBD1. The CDR3 loop spans 14 amino acids. Germline V lookup: CDR1 SGHRS, CDR2 YFSETQ. The V gene end was trimmed by 3 bases and the J gene end by 7 bases; junction bases not matched to a gene: 5. CDR3: CASSWGTGSNIQYF. In nucleotides, the CDR3 is TGCGCCAGCAGCTGGGGGACAGGGAGTAACATTCAGTACTTC.

This clonotype appeared a few times. This chain links TRBV9 with TRBJ2-3; D remains ambiguous. Trimming pared 3 bases from V and 0 bases from J, leaving 20 bases between. The CDR3 has 18 amino acids. Germline assignment: CDR1 SGDLS and CDR2 YYNGEE. CDR3 in amino acids: CASSATHRLPPSTDTQYF. The CDR3 bases are TGTGCCAGCAGCGCCACGCATCGCTTACCCCCTAGCACAGATACGCAGTATTTT.

This sequence joins TRBV5-1 and TRBJ1-1; TRBD1 matches at 9 bases. The CDR3 extends over 16 amino acids. Germline assignment: CDR1 SGHRS and CDR2 YFSETQ. V shed 4 bases and J 2 bases; nucleotides not matched to a gene: 9. CDR3 DNA sequence: TGCGCCAGCAGCCAACCTTACAGGGGGCGAAACACTGAAGCTTTCTTT. It encodes CASSQPYRGRNTEAFF.

This clonotype was seen more than once but under ten times. This sequence joins TRBV4-1 and TRBJ1-6, with D possibly TRBD1 on 6 matching bases. V shed 4 bases and J shed 9 bases, with 19 bases lying between them. This CDR3 spans 16 amino acids. Germline loops: CDR1 MGHRA, CDR2 YSYEKL. This CDR3 reads CASSRTQGGGGSPLHF. The CDR3 DNA sequence: TGCGCCAGCAGCCGTACACAGGGTGGGGGAGGTTCACCCCTCCACTTT.

This clonotype appeared many times. The chain joins TRBV5-1 to TRBJ2-5, with TRBD2 matching over 11 bases. Germline V lookup: CDR1 SGHRS, CDR2 YFSETQ. The CDR3 length is 16 residues. The ends lost 3 bases at V and 3 bases at J; junction bases unmatched: 7. CDR3 bases: TGCGCCAGCAGCTCGCTAGCGGGGGGCCCCGAAGAGACCCAGTACTTC. Amino acid sequence: CASSSLAGGPEETQYF.

This clonotype appeared many times. This chain links TRBV7-2 with TRBJ2-7; D is uncertain. CDR3 length: 14 amino acids. The V and J ends lost 1 base and 7 bases respectively, with 14 bases between them. Germline CDR1 reads SGHTA; CDR2 reads FQGNSA. The CDR3, as DNA: TGTGCCAGCAGCTTAGGGGCAGGTCCTTGGGAGCAGTACGTC. Translation gives CASSLGAGPWEQYV.

Many counts were recorded for this clonotype. This chain links TRBV6-5 with TRBJ2-5; weak D call: TRBD2 (7 bases). The CDR3 loop spans 15 amino acids. The germline V gene has CDR1 MNHEY and CDR2 SVGAGI. Trimming cost V 0 bases and J 10 bases, with 18 bases left between them. The CDR3: CASSYSIGGREGQYF. The CDR3 DNA is TGTGCCAGCAGTTACTCAATCGGGGGCAGGGAGGGCCAGTACTTC.

The chain joins TRBV7-8 to TRBJ2-3, with 9 positions matching TRBD2. The germline CDR1 and CDR2 sequences are SGHVS and FQNEAQ. CDR3 length: 13 residues. The V and J ends lost 5 bases and 7 bases, in that order; junction bases with no gene match: 4. CDR3 sequence reads: CASSPGTSNTQYF. In nucleotides, the CDR3 is TGTGCCAGCAGCCCTGGGACTAGCAATACGCAGTATTTT.

V is TRBV18 and J is TRBJ1-2, with D perhaps TRBD1 (6 bases). Germline CDR1 reads KGHSH; CDR2 reads LQKENI. The CDR3 spans 14 residues. Deletions cut 5 bases from V and 4 bases from J, with 14 bases between. In DNA, the CDR3 is TGTGCCAGCTCAAAGGACAGATCTTCCTATGGCTACACCTTC. Protein: CASSKDRSSYGYTF.

The V gene is TRBV12-3 or TRBV12-4, the J gene TRBJ1-1; tentatively, D is TRBD1 (6 bases). Trimming removed 5 bases from V and 4 bases from J, with 11 bases in between. The CDR3 length is 13 residues. This CDR3 is CASSQQGFTEAFF. In nucleotides, the CDR3 is TGTGCCAGCAGTCAACAGGGTTTCACTGAAGCTTTCTTT.

A few counts support this clonotype. The rearrangement links TRBV20-1 to TRBJ1-1; D gene unclear. CDR3 size: 14 residues. Germline loops: CDR1 DFQATT, CDR2 SNEGSKA (reference sequence). Trimming stripped 0 bases from V and 1 base from J, with 9 bases between. Here the CDR3 DNA reads TGCAGTGCTAGAGATGTTGTGGGGAACACTGAAGCTTTCTTT. Its translation is CSARDVVGNTEAFF.

In this sample, this clonotype turned up many times. This chain connects TRBV20-1 to TRBJ2-3; maybe TRBD2 (6 bases). In germline, CDR1 is DFQATT, CDR2 SNEGSKA (reference sequence). This CDR3 is 13 amino acids long. Trimming left V 3 bases short and J 3 bases short, with 10 bases between. CDR3 DNA: TGCAGTGCTAGGGTTAGCGGAACAGATACGCAGTATTTT. This translates into CSARVSGTDTQYF.

The V and J genes are TRBV7-9 and TRBJ2-7; no clear D. Germline lookup yields CDR1 SEHNR and CDR2 FQNEAQ (reference sequence). V lost 4 bases and J 2 bases, leaving 9 bases between the germline ends. The length of the CDR3 is 13 residues. CDR3 nucleotide sequence: TGTGCCAGCAGCTCCGGTCGGGCCTACGAGCAGTACTTC. Protein product: CASSSGRAYEQYF.

This chain links TRBV27 with TRBJ1-6; D gene uncertain. The CDR3 totals 18 residues. The V end was cut by 8 bases, the J end by 0 bases, with 20 bases between. Germline CDR1 and CDR2: MNHEY and SMNVEV (reference sequence). DNA for the CDR3: TGTGCCAGCGGCAATGGCGGAGGAGCCAGCTCCTATAATTCACCCCTCCACTTT. It encodes CASGNGGGASSYNSPLHF.

This clonotype was picked up a small number of times. The chain carries TRBV19 and TRBJ2-1, with 11 positions matching TRBD2. This CDR3 contains 14 residues. Per germline, CDR1 LNHDA and CDR2 SQIVND (reference sequence). Trimming removed 7 bases from V and 8 bases from J; junction bases left unmatched: 7. In nucleotides, the CDR3 is TGTGCCAGTATGTTAGCGGGGGGGATCGATGAGCAGTTCTTC. Its translation: CASMLAGGIDEQFF.

This clonotype was picked up a small number of times. The chain employs TRBV6-5 and TRBJ2-7, with 11 positions matching TRBD1. The V gene end was trimmed by 7 bases and the J gene end by 1 base; junction bases not matched to a gene: 12. CDR3 length: 17 amino acids. CDR1 is MNHEY, CDR2 SVGAGI, per germline. The chain's CDR3 is CASISGTGGIGSYEQYV. CDR3 sequence (DNA): TGTGCCAGCATCTCCGGGACAGGGGGGATTGGGTCCTACGAGCAGTACGTC.